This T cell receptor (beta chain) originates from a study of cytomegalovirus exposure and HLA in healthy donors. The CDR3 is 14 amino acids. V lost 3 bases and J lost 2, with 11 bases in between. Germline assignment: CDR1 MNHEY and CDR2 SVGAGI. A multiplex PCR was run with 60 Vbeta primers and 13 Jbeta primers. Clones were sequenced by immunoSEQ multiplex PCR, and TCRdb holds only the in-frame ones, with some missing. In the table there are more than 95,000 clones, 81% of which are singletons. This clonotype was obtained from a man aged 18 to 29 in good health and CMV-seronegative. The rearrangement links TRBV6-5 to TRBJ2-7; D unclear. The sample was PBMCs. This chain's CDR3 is CASSYGQHTYEQYF. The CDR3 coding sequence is TGTGCCAGCAGTTATGGGCAGCATACCTACGAGCAGTACTTC.